The entry below gives a single TCR beta chain sequence along with its context. These data come from a study of blood T cell repertoires in COVID-19. Sequencing used immunoSEQ multiplex PCR; TCRdb keeps in-frame clones, though not all of them. The sample has 110,000 or so clones; 85% are singletons. This CDR3 region has 17 residues. V shed 0 bases, J shed 0 bases, and the junction held 4 bases outside the gene matches. The germline V gene has CDR1 SGHRS and CDR2 YFSETQ. The chain combines TRBV5-1 with TRBJ2-5; 11 nucleotides align to TRBD2. This TCR was sampled from a woman aged 55-70 years with COVID-19, enrolled during active disease. Sequenced input: peripheral blood. The CDR3: CASSLAGTSGYQETQYF. In DNA form, the CDR3 reads TGCGCCAGCAGCTTGGCCGGGACTAGCGGCTACCAAGAGACCCAGTACTTC.